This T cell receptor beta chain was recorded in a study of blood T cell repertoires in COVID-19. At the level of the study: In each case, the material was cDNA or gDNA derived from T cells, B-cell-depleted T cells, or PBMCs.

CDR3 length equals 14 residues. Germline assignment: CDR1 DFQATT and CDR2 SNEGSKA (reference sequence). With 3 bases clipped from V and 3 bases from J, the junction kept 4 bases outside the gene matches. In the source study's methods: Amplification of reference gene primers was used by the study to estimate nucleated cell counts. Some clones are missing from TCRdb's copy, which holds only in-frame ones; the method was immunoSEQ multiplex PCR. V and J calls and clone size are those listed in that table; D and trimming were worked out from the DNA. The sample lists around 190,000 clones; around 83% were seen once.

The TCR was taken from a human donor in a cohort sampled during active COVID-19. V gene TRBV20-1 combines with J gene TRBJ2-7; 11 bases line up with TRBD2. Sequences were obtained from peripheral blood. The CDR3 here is CSASQTSGVYEQYF. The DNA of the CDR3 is TGCAGTGCTAGTCAGACTAGCGGGGTCTACGAGCAGTACTTC.